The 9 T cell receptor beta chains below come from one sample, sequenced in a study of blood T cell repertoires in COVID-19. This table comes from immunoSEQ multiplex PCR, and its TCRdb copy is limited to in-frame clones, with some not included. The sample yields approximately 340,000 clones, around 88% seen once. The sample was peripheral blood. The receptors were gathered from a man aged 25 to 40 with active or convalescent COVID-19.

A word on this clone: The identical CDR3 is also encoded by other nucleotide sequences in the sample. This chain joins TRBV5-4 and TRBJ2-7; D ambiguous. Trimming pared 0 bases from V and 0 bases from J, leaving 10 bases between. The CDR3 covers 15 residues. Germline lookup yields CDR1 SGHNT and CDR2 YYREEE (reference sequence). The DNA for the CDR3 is TGTGCCAGCAGCTTGGTGGCAGGTTCCTCCTACGAGCAGTACTTC. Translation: CASSLVAGSSYEQYF.

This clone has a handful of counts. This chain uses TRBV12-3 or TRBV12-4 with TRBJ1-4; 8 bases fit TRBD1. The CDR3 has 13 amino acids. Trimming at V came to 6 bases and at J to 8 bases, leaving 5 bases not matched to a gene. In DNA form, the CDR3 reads TGTGCCAGCAGGACAGGGGTACGCGAAAAACTGTTTTTT. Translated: CASRTGVREKLFF.

CDR3 loop: CATSERGEPQETQYF. In DNA, the CDR3 is TGTGCCACCAGTGAGCGGGGTGAACCCCAAGAGACCCAGTACTTC. The genes are TRBV24-1 and TRBJ2-5; D possibly corresponds to TRBD2 (6 bases). The CDR3 runs 15 residues. Germline values: CDR1 KGHDR, CDR2 SFDVKD. Trimming took off 4 bases at V and 1 base at J, with 12 bases between the two ends.

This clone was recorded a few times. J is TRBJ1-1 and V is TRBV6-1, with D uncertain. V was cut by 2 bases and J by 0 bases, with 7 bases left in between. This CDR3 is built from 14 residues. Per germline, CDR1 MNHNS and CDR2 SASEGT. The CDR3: CASSEFTMNTEAFF. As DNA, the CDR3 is TGTGCCAGCAGTGAATTTACAATGAACACTGAAGCTTTCTTT.

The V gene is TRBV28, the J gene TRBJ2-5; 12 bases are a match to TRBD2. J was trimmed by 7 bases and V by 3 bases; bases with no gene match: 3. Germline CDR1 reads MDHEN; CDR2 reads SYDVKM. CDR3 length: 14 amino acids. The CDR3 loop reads CASSLPLAGGTQYF. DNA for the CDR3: TGTGCCAGCAGTTTGCCACTAGCGGGAGGGACCCAGTACTTC.

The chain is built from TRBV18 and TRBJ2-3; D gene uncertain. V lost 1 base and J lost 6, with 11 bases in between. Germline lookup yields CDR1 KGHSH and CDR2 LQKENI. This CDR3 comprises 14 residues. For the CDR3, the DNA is TGTGCCAGCTCACCACTCAGGAACGCGGATACGCAGTATTTT. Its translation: CASSPLRNADTQYF.

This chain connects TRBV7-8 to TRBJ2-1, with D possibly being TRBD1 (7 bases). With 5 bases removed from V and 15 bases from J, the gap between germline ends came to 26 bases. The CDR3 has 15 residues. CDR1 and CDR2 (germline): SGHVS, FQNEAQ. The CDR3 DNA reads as TGTGCCAGCAGCCTGGAGGGGGCCCGGCCCTCGACGGGGTTCTTC. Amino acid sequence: CASSLEGARPSTGFF.

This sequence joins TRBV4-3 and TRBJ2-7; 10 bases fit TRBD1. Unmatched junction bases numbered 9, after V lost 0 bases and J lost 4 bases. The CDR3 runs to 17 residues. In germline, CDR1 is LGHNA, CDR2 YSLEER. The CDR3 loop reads CASSQDRRGTGVYEQYF. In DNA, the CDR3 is TGCGCCAGCAGCCAAGATCGGAGGGGGACAGGGGTTTACGAGCAGTACTTC.

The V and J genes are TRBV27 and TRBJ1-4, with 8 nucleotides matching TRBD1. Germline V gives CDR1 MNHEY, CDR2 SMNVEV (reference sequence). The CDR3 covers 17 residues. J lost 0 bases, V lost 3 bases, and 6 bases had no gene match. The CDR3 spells CASSFKTGGATNEKLFF. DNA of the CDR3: TGTGCCAGCAGTTTCAAAACAGGGGGGGCAACTAATGAAAAACTGTTTTTT.